This T cell receptor beta chain was recorded in a study of cytotoxic CD8 clonotypes in ibrutinib-treated CLL. The overall study: Outcomes included around 25 partial and 2 complete responses; after median roughly six years, roughly 14 stayed remitted and roughly twelve progressed. Study-level findings and limits: T-cell clonality at baseline went above that of age-matched healthy donors and rose and fell with circulating CD8+ T-cell counts. The clonality went up when patients responded to ibrutinib and dropped back toward baseline at progression.

Looked up from germline, CDR1 is SGHDN and CDR2 is FVKESK. With V trimmed by 1 base and J by 1 base, 9 bases remained unmatched. The CDR3 contains 17 residues. On this clone itself: What it binds is not known.

Here immunoSEQ multiplex PCR was the method, and the copy in TCRdb shows in-frame clones only, minus some. The table lists 200,000 to 250,000 clones, 75% to 85% of them singletons, with 11% in the top ten. The chain combines TRBV14 with TRBJ1-1, with TRBD1 identical over 7 bases. This sequence was found in a human donor with chronic lymphocytic leukemia. The specimen was PBMCs, collected after 12 months of ibrutinib treatment. For the CDR3, the DNA is TGTGCCAGCAGCCAAGTTGGCGGGGCAGGGGGGAACACTGAAGCTTTCTTT. Protein: CASSQVGGAGGNTEAFF. Full variable domain (missing parts from reference TRBV14 and TRBJ1-1): EAGVTQFPSHSVIEKGQTVTLRCDPISGHDNLYWYRRVMGKEIKFLLHFVKESKQDESGMPNNRFLAERTGGTYSTLKVQPAELEDSGVYFCASSQVGGAGGNTEAFFGQGTRLTVV.